These T cell receptor beta chains were read from a single sample in a study of blood T cell repertoires in COVID-19. Measured with immunoSEQ multiplex PCR; TCRdb has only the in-frame clones, and not every one. The table lists 150,000 to 200,000 clones, approximately 85% of them singletons. The specimen was peripheral blood. The receptors were gathered from a human donor with active or convalescent COVID-19. The donor label of this sample is uncertain. Both conserved end residues are part of each CDR3. A D gene is named only where the DNA matches it firmly. Part of the rows lack a size; the others show once, few, many or a class for expanded clones.

j_call	v_call	d_call	clone_size	cdr3_nt	cdr3_aa
TRBJ1-5	TRBV27	TRBD1	.	TGTGCCAGCAGTAGGACAGGGGGAAGCTCTAGCAATCAGCCCCAGCATTTT	CASSRTGGSSSNQPQHF
TRBJ1-1	TRBV19	TRBD1	.	TGTGCCAGTAGTACTCAGACAGGGTGGTCAACTGAAGCTTTCTTT	CASSTQTGWSTEAFF
TRBJ2-2	TRBV2	.	once	TGTGCCAGCAGTGAAGGGCTAGCCGGGGAGCTGTTTTTT	CASSEGLAGELFF
TRBJ2-7	TRBV5-1	TRBD2	.	TGCGCCAGCAGCTCGATAGCGGGAGTGGGGGAGCAGTACTTC	CASSSIAGVGEQYF
TRBJ2-2	TRBV5-4	.	.	TGTGCCAGCAGCCCAAACGGTGGGGGGACCGGGGAGCTGTTTTTT	CASSPNGGGTGELFF
TRBJ2-5	TRBV12-3/TRBV12-4	.	.	TGTGCCAGCAGTTGGGGCAGCCAAGAGACCCAGTACTTC	CASSWGSQETQYF
TRBJ1-5	TRBV27	.	few	TGTGCCAGCAGGCAAGGAGCTAATAGCAATCAGCCCCAGCATTTT	CASRQGANSNQPQHF
TRBJ2-7	TRBV11-2	TRBD2	.	TGTGCCAGCAGCCACGTTCAGCGGGAGGCACAACAGGACTTC	CASSHVQREAQQDF
TRBJ2-7	TRBV4-2	.	.	TGTGCCAGCAGCCAATCATCGCGGGATGCCGAGCAGTACTTC	CASSQSSRDAEQYF
TRBJ2-3	TRBV18	.	once	TGTGCCAGCTCGCGTTACAGGGATGGTCCAGATACGCAGTATTTT	CASSRYRDGPDTQYF
TRBJ1-1	TRBV7-9	.	.	TGTGCCAGCAGCCCCGGGACATCTTTGAACACTGAAGCTTTCTTT	CASSPGTSLNTEAFF
TRBJ1-2	TRBV25-1	.	.	TGTGCCAGCAGCCAACCCCCCCGGGGAACGAAATCGTGTGGCTACACCTTC	CASSQPPRGTKSCGYTF
TRBJ2-3	TRBV13	.	.	TGTGCCAGCAGCTTAAGGGGTCTTGAAGATACGCAGTATTTT	CASSLRGLEDTQYF
TRBJ1-2	TRBV2	.	.	TGTGCCAGCAGAATAACAGGGAGTGGCTACACCTTC	CASRITGSGYTF
TRBJ2-7	TRBV11-2	TRBD1	.	TGTGCCAGCAGATCCGCCGGGACAGGGAATAGCTACGAGCAGTACTTC	CASRSAGTGNSYEQYF
TRBJ2-2	TRBV5-4	TRBD2	.	TGTGCCAGCAGCTTTCCGGGACTAGCGAAAAACACCGGGGAGCTGTTTTTT	CASSFPGLAKNTGELFF
TRBJ2-3	TRBV7-3	TRBD2	.	TGTGCCAGCAGCTTAGAGGGACTAGATACAGATACGCAGTATTTT	CASSLEGLDTDTQYF